The 5 T cell receptor beta chains listed next were all sequenced from one sample in a study of shared clonotypes between healthy human individuals. Produced via immunoSEQ multiplex PCR; TCRdb's table is partial and in-frame only. The table has some 900,000 clones, approximately 80% seen once. The sequenced material came from memory CD4+ T cells sorted from blood. The subset: CD45RA-negative fraction. These receptors originate from a man aged 18 to 29 in good health.

This chain joins TRBV14 and TRBJ2-1; unclear D gene. V lost 4 bases and J 5 bases, leaving 24 bases between the germline ends. CDR3 length: 18 amino acids. In germline, CDR1 is SGHDN, CDR2 FVKESK. The CDR3 reads CASSRTIRPPRLDNEQFF. The CDR3 coding sequence is TGTGCCAGCAGCCGAACGATACGACCCCCGAGGTTGGACAATGAGCAGTTCTTC.

CDR3 bases: TGTGCCAGCAGCGTAGTAGGCGGGAACACCGGGGAGCTGTTTTTT. Encoded protein: CASSVVGGNTGELFF. The V call is TRBV9, the J call TRBJ2-2; D gene unclear. This CDR3 comprises 15 residues. The V and J ends lost 0 bases and 1 base respectively, with 7 bases between them. Germline V lookup: CDR1 SGDLS, CDR2 YYNGEE. Supplemented by reference TRBV9 and TRBJ2-2, the full variable domain reads DSGVTQTPKHLITATGQRVTLRCSPRSGDLSVYWYQQSLDQGLQFLIQYYNGEERAKGNILERFSAQQFPDLHSELNLSSLELGDSALYFCASSVVGGNTGELFFGEGSRLTVL.

V usage is TRBV9 and J usage is TRBJ1-5; D call uncertain. Germline CDR1 SGDLS, CDR2 YYNGEE. Trimming left V 0 bases short and J 7 bases short, with 8 bases between. The length of the CDR3 is 13 residues. CDR3 DNA: TGTGCCAGCAGCGTAGATCTCCAACAGCCCCAGCATTTT. Its protein product is CASSVDLQQPQHF.

This clone was seen only a few times. This chain joins TRBV30 and TRBJ1-6; D is unresolved. V was shortened by 2 bases and J by 10 bases, with 6 bases between the two germline ends. This CDR3 is 11 amino acids long. Germline CDR1 and CDR2: GTSNPN and SVGIG (reference sequence). CDR3 DNA sequence: TGTGCCTGGAGTTTAAGGTCACCCCTCCACTTT. Its protein product is CAWSLRSPLHF.

This chain connects TRBV5-4 to TRBJ2-1, with D tentatively TRBD1 (5 bases). Germline V lookup: CDR1 SGHNT, CDR2 YYREEE (reference sequence). V lost 3 bases and J lost 7, with 14 bases in between. The CDR3 is 14 amino acids. Written as DNA, the CDR3 is TGTGCCAGCAGCTCTGAGCCAGGGAATAATGAGCAGTTCTTC. Its translation: CASSSEPGNNEQFF. Looking up the rest from reference TRBV5-4 and TRBJ2-1 gives the full variable domain: ETGVTQSPTHLIKTRGQQVTLRCSSQSGHNTVSWYQQALGQGPQFIFQYYREEENGRGNFPPRFSGLQFPNYSSELNVNALELDDSALYLCASSSEPGNNEQFFGPGTRLTVL.